The clone carrying this TCR beta chain appeared once. This sample is part of a study of cytotoxic CD8 clonotypes in ibrutinib-treated CLL. The repertoire was sequenced with immunoSEQ multiplex PCR; TCRdb's copy has only in-frame clones and lacks some. The table lists 28,000 or so clones, around 57% of them singletons. The CDR3 contains 15 residues. Trimming removed 3 bases at V and 2 bases at J, with 11 bases between. Looked up from germline, CDR1 is MNHEY and CDR2 is SMNVEV (reference sequence). The sequences come from PBMCs, collected before ibrutinib treatment. The chain is built from TRBV27 and TRBJ2-1; D uncertain. The sequence was collected from a human donor with chronic lymphocytic leukemia. CDR3 nucleotide sequence: TGTGCCAGCAGTTTGTGGGCGGACCCCTACAATGAGCAGTTCTTC. Translated, it gives CASSLWADPYNEQFF.